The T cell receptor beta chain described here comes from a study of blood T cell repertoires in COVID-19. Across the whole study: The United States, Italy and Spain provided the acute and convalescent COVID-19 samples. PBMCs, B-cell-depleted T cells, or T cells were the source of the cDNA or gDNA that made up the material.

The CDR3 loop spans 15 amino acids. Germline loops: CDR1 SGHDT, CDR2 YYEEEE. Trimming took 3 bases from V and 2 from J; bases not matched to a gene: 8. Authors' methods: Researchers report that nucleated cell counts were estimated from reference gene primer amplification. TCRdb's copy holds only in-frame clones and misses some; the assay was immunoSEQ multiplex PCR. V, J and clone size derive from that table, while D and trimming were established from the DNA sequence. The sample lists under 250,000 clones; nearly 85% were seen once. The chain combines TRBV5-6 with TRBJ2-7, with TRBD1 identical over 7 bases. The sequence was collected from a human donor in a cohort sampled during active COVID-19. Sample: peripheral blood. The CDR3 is CASSWGRTGTYEQYF. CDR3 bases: TGTGCCAGCAGCTGGGGGCGGACAGGTACCTACGAGCAGTACTTC. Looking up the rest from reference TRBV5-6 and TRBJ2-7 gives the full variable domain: DAGVTQSPTHLIKTRGQQVTLRCSPKSGHDTVSWYQQALGQGPQFIFQYYEEEERQRGNFPDRFSGHQFPNYSSELNVNALLLGDSALYLCASSWGRTGTYEQYFGPGTRLTVT.